This TCR beta chain was recovered during a study of cytomegalovirus exposure and HLA in healthy donors. General study points: It was assumed in the presence/absence analyses that sequencing depth was roughly uniform across donors.

Germline CDR1 and CDR2: ENHRY and SYGVKD. Trimming at V came to 8 bases and at J to 2 bases, leaving 3 bases not matched to a gene. The CDR3 runs 15 residues. This clone occurred once. Its antigen is undetermined. The study ran its PCR with 60 Vbeta and 13 Jbeta primers. Some clones are missing from TCRdb's copy, which holds only in-frame ones; the method was immunoSEQ multiplex PCR. In the table there are 150,000 to 200,000 clones, 75% to 90% of which are singletons. The source is a man between 18 and 29 years old in good health and CMV-seropositive. The sample was PBMCs. This chain joins TRBV10-3 and TRBJ2-3; 14 bases map to TRBD2. This CDR3 is CAIGGLAGVTDTQYF. In DNA form, the CDR3 reads TGTGCCATCGGGGGACTAGCGGGAGTCACAGATACGCAGTATTTT.